The 26 T cell receptor beta chains presented below share a single source sample, sequenced in a study of cytomegalovirus exposure and HLA in healthy donors (dated by TCRdb to 2017 to 2019). Library construction relied on the immunoSEQ multiplex PCR assay. A mixture of 60 forward primers for TCR Vbeta segments and 13 reverse primers for TCR Jbeta segments was used in the multiplex PCR. TCRdb took this table from immuneACCESS and kept in-frame rearrangements with V and J called. Such tables lack part of the clones; where checked against another copy, unresolved V genes explain under half of the gap, and the rest is unexplained. The sample table records roughly 120,000 clones; around 72% of these occur just once. The ten largest clonotypes hold 8% to 8.5% of the sample. Specimen: PBMCs. The receptor set was obtained from a woman aged 40 to 55 in good health and CMV-seropositive.

The V and J genes are TRBV19 and TRBJ2-5; 7 nucleotides line up with TRBD2. The closer fit of TRBJ2-7 to the DNA end suggests the J call may be wrong. Germline-derived CDR1 and CDR2 are LNHDA and SQIVND (reference sequence). The CDR3 has 13 amino acids. The CDR3 DNA follows: TGTGCCAGTAGTAGCGGGAGATCGTACGAGCAGTACTTC. Its protein is CASSSGRSYEQYF.

This chain joins TRBV27 and TRBJ1-2; 8 nucleotides match TRBD1. V lost 8 bases, J lost 7 bases, and 9 bases stayed unmatched. This CDR3 comprises 13 residues. CDR1 is MNHEY and CDR2 is SMNVEV in the germline V gene (reference sequence). CDR3 region: CASAQQGGFGYTF. DNA of the CDR3: TGTGCCAGCGCGCAACAGGGGGGTTTTGGCTACACCTTC.

This chain connects TRBV29-1 to TRBJ1-2; D possibly corresponds to TRBD1 (6 bases). V was pared by 5 bases and J by 0 bases, with 13 bases between. The CDR3 extends over 14 amino acids. Germline V gives CDR1 SQVTM, CDR2 ANQGSEA. The CDR3 DNA reads as TGCAGCGTTTCCCCAGGGGCCACTAACTATGGCTACACCTTC. Protein sequence: CSVSPGATNYGYTF.

This chain joins TRBV5-1 and TRBJ2-1; TRBD2 matches at 10 bases. V shed 2 bases and J 0 bases; nucleotides not matched to a gene: 2. The germline V gene has CDR1 SGHRS and CDR2 YFSETQ. This CDR3 spans 16 amino acids. This chain's CDR3 is CASSFSGGSSYNEQFF. DNA of the CDR3: TGCGCCAGCAGCTTTAGCGGGGGGAGCTCCTACAATGAGCAGTTCTTC.

This clone was found once. The chain employs TRBV9 and TRBJ2-2; possibly TRBD2 for D (6 bases). CDR1 SGDLS and CDR2 YYNGEE come from the germline V gene. The length of the CDR3 is 15 residues. Trimming pared 2 bases from V and 3 bases from J, leaving 11 bases between. The CDR3 reads CASSVGDSYTGELFF. The CDR3 nucleotides are TGTGCCAGCAGCGTTGGGGACTCGTACACCGGGGAGCTGTTTTTT.

The chain carries TRBV9 and TRBJ1-1; TRBD1 aligns across 7 bases. CDR1 and CDR2 (germline): SGDLS, YYNGEE. V lost 4 bases to trimming and J lost 1 base; unmatched junction nucleotides: 7. This CDR3 has 15 amino acids. As DNA, the CDR3 is TGTGCCAGCAGCCCCGGGACAGATGCGAACACTGAAGCTTTCTTT. It yields the protein CASSPGTDANTEAFF. The full variable domain, in which reference TRBV9 and TRBJ1-1 provide the parts outside the CDR3, is DSGVTQTPKHLITATGQRVTLRCSPRSGDLSVYWYQQSLDQGLQFLIQYYNGEERAKGNILERFSAQQFPDLHSELNLSSLELGDSALYFCASSPGTDANTEAFFGQGTRLTVV.

This clone was recorded only once. The chain carries TRBV4-1 and TRBJ1-1, with TRBD1 identical over 8 bases. Germline CDR1 is MGHRA and CDR2 is YSYEKL. The CDR3 has 16 residues. The trim removed 0 bases at V and 1 base at J, leaving 4 bases unmatched. This CDR3 reads CASSQDGTGGNTEAFF. For the CDR3, the DNA is TGCGCCAGCAGCCAAGATGGGACAGGCGGGAACACTGAAGCTTTCTTT.

The rearrangement uses TRBV7-9 and TRBJ2-3, with 8 bases identical to TRBD1. Germline assignment: CDR1 SEHNR and CDR2 FQNEAQ (reference sequence). The V segment lost 5 bases and the J segment 2 bases; nucleotides outside the gene matches: 9. The CDR3 is 16 residues long. Written as DNA, the CDR3 is TGTGCCAGCAGCCTTGGACAGGGTAGGATCACAGATACGCAGTATTTT. Translated: CASSLGQGRITDTQYF.

Only a few counts were recorded for this clone. As DNA, the CDR3 is TGTGCCAGCAGTTCGGGACTAGCGGGGGGATACACCGGGGAGCTGTTTTTT. This translates into CASSSGLAGGYTGELFF. The V and J genes are TRBV7-2 and TRBJ2-2, with 15 bases identical to TRBD2. V trimming: 6 bases; J trimming: 3 bases; junction bases outside the gene matches: 5. Germline CDR1 is SGHTA and CDR2 is FQGNSA. The CDR3 is 17 residues long.

A single count supports this clone. This rearrangement joins TRBV7-2 to TRBJ2-3, with D tentatively TRBD2 (6 bases). The V end lost 5 bases, the J end lost 1 base, and 16 bases lay between the germline ends. Germline values: CDR1 SGHTA, CDR2 FQGNSA. The CDR3 is made up of 16 amino acids. CDR3: CASSKGGVGGTDTQYF. The CDR3, as DNA: TGTGCCAGCAGCAAAGGAGGGGTGGGGGGCACAGATACGCAGTATTTT. The full variable domain, completed using reference TRBV7-2 and TRBJ2-3, is GAGVSQSPSNKVTEKGKDVELRCDPISGHTALYWYRQSLGQGLEFLIYFQGNSAPDKSGLPSDRFSAERTGGSVSTLTIQRTQQEDSAVYLCASSKGGVGGTDTQYFGPGTRLTVL.

This clone appeared a few times. The rearrangement uses TRBV6-1 and TRBJ1-2, with D tentatively TRBD1 (5 bases). V lost 5 bases, J lost 2 bases, and 15 bases lay in between. CDR1 and CDR2 from the germline V gene are MNHNS and SASEGT. CDR3 length: 15 amino acids. CDR3 sequence: CASSSYPGGNYGYTF. In DNA, the CDR3 is TGTGCCAGCAGTTCCTACCCGGGGGGGAACTATGGCTACACCTTC.

The J gene is TRBJ1-1, the V gene TRBV4-3; 7 bases line up with TRBD1. The trim removed 0 bases at V and 4 bases at J, leaving 14 bases unmatched. Germline V lookup: CDR1 LGHNA, CDR2 YSLEER. The CDR3 extends over 18 amino acids. Here the CDR3 DNA reads TGCGCCAGCAGCCAAGATGCGATTCGGTCGACAGGGTCCACTGAAGCTTTCTTT. Translation: CASSQDAIRSTGSTEAFF.

The chain combines TRBV5-6 with TRBJ2-1; 7 bases are shared with TRBD1. The CDR3 has 15 residues. V was pared by 4 bases and J by 0 bases, with 4 bases of the junction left unmatched. Per germline, CDR1 SGHDT and CDR2 YYEEEE. The CDR3 nucleotides are TGTGCCAGCAGCCGCCGACAGGGCTCCTACAATGAGCAGTTCTTC. The encoded protein is CASSRRQGSYNEQFF.

The V gene is TRBV4-2, the J gene TRBJ1-6; a weak D match, TRBD1 (5 bases). The V gene's germline CDR1 is LGHNA and CDR2 YNFKEQ. V was shortened by 0 bases and J by 2 bases, with 11 bases between the two germline ends. The CDR3 extends over 17 amino acids. CDR3 loop: CASSQDGRAAYNSPLHF. CDR3 DNA: TGTGCCAGCAGCCAAGACGGCAGGGCCGCCTATAATTCACCCCTCCACTTT.

This clone was seen a single time. The chain is built from TRBV10-3 and TRBJ1-5; D is ambiguous. The CDR3 spans 15 residues. Per germline, CDR1 ENHRY and CDR2 SYGVKD. V shed 0 bases and J shed 3 bases, with 9 bases lying between them. CDR3 nucleotides: TGTGCCATCAGTGAGTCGCGGGGAAACAATCAGCCCCAGCATTTT. This codes for CAISESRGNNQPQHF.

This rearrangement joins TRBV4-1 to TRBJ2-5, with D perhaps matching TRBD1 (6 bases). Germline V CDR1 and CDR2: MGHRA, YSYEKL. The germline V and J ends were trimmed by 5 bases and 7 bases, with 17 bases remaining between them. The CDR3 is 14 amino acids. CDR3 protein: CASSEPQGTRTQYF. CDR3 coding DNA: TGCGCCAGCAGCGAACCCCAGGGGACACGGACCCAGTACTTC.

The V gene is TRBV5-4, the J gene TRBJ2-3, with 16 bases that match TRBD2. The V and J ends lost 3 bases and 5 bases, in that order; junction bases with no gene match: 6. In germline, CDR1 is SGHNT, CDR2 YYREEE (reference sequence). This CDR3 has 17 amino acids. The CDR3 sequence is CASSSGLAGGQGDTQYF. The CDR3 DNA sequence: TGTGCCAGCAGCTCGGGACTAGCGGGGGGGCAGGGAGATACGCAGTATTTT.

The rearrangement links TRBV5-1 to TRBJ1-2; 8 bases are a match to TRBD1. The germline V gene has CDR1 SGHRS and CDR2 YFSETQ. CDR3 size: 15 residues. Trimming took 4 bases from V and 6 from J; bases not matched to a gene: 11. This chain's CDR3 is CASSRENDRGDGYTF. CDR3 coding DNA: TGCGCCAGCAGCCGAGAAAACGACAGGGGCGATGGCTACACCTTC.

The rearrangement joins TRBV5-4 to TRBJ2-7; 7 nucleotides agree with TRBD1. The CDR3 has 14 amino acids. Germline values: CDR1 SGHNT, CDR2 YYREEE (reference sequence). Trimming removed 3 bases from V and 0 bases from J; junction bases left unmatched: 3. CDR3: CASSSRQGSYEQYF. CDR3 DNA sequence: TGTGCCAGCAGCTCCCGACAGGGCTCCTACGAGCAGTACTTC.

Comments on this clone: Without the conserved terminal phenylalanine or tryptophan, this CDR3 likely stems from a read error. The chain is built from TRBV7-8 and TRBJ1-5; maybe TRBD1 (6 bases). This CDR3 region has 14 residues. The V gene's germline CDR1 is SGHVS and CDR2 FQNEAQ. The V and J ends lost 11 bases and 3 bases respectively, with 17 bases between them. In DNA form, the CDR3 reads TGTGCCGGGGGGGGCCCAGATCACAATCAGCCCCAGCATGTT. The encoded protein is CAGGGPDHNQPQHV.

The table lists this clone with a count of one. The chain employs TRBV13 and TRBJ2-5, with D maybe TRBD2 (6 bases). The J call could be wrong; TRBJ2-7 is a better fit for the DNA end. Germline CDR1 reads PRHDT; CDR2 reads FYEKMQ (reference sequence). The CDR3 spans 14 residues. As DNA, the CDR3 is TGTGCCAGCAGCTCCGGGAGAGGATCCTACGAGCAGTACTTC. This codes for CASSSGRGSYEQYF.

The V and J genes are TRBV29-1 and TRBJ2-5, with 7 positions matching TRBD1. The J call is doubtful: the DNA matches TRBJ2-7 better. This CDR3 is 13 amino acids long. Germline-derived CDR1 and CDR2 are SQVTM and ANQGSEA. In nucleotides, the CDR3 is TGCAGCGTTGTCAGGACAGGTACCTACGAGCAGTACTTC. This gives the protein CSVVRTGTYEQYF.

This chain joins TRBV7-9 and TRBJ1-4; the match to TRBD1 covers 12 bases. The V segment lost 5 bases and the J segment 3 bases; nucleotides outside the gene matches: 7. From germline, CDR1 is SEHNR and CDR2 FQNEAQ (reference sequence). The CDR3 consists of 17 residues. The CDR3 nucleotides read TGTGCCAGCAGCGGGGACAGGGGGCTGGGAGCTAATGAAAAACTGTTTTTT. Amino acids: CASSGDRGLGANEKLFF.

V is TRBV5-6 and J is TRBJ1-1, with no clear D. Germline lookup yields CDR1 SGHDT and CDR2 YYEEEE. V lost 3 bases and J 0 bases, leaving 9 bases between the germline ends. The CDR3 totals 14 residues. The CDR3 DNA reads TGTGCCAGCAGCTCCCCAGCGATGAACACTGAAGCTTTCTTT. Its translation is CASSSPAMNTEAFF.

This clone was picked up one time. The gene calls are TRBV4-3 and TRBJ1-1; possibly TRBD1 for D (6 bases). From germline, CDR1 is LGHNA and CDR2 YSLEER. The CDR3 runs to 14 residues. The V end was cut by 1 base, the J end by 0 bases, with 6 bases between. The DNA for the CDR3 is TGCGCCAGCAGCCAAGGGACAGTGAACACTGAAGCTTTCTTT. It translates to CASSQGTVNTEAFF.

The chain employs TRBV4-1 and TRBJ1-1; possible D gene TRBD1, 5 bases. Deletions cut 1 base from V and 4 bases from J, with 7 bases between. The length of the CDR3 is 13 residues. Germline CDR1 MGHRA, CDR2 YSYEKL. CDR3: CASSQVGGTEAFF. For the CDR3, the DNA is TGCGCCAGCAGCCAAGTCGGGGGCACTGAAGCTTTCTTT.